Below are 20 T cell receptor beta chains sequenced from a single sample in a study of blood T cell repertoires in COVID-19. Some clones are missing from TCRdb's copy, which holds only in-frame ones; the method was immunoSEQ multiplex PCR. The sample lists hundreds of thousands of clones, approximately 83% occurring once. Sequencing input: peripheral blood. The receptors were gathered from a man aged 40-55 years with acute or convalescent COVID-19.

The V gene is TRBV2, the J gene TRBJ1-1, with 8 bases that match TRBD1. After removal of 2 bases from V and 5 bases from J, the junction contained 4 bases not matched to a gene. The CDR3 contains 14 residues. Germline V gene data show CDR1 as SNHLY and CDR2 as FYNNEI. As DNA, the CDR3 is TGTGCCAGCAGTGAATCAGGGGGCTTTACTGAAGCTTTCTTT. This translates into CASSESGGFTEAFF.

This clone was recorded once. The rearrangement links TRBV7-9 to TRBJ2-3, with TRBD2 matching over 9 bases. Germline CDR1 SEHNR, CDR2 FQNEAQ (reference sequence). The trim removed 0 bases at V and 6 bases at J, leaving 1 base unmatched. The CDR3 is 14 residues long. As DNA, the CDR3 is TGTGCCAGCAGCTTAGCGAGCGGGGGGGATACGCAGTATTTT. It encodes CASSLASGGDTQYF. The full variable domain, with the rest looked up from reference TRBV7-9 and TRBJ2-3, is DTGVSQNPRHKITKRGQNVTFRCDPISEHNRLYWYRQTLGQGPEFLTYFQNEAQLEKSRLLSDRFSAERPKGSFSTLEIQRTEQGDSAMYLCASSLASGGDTQYFGPGTRLTVL.

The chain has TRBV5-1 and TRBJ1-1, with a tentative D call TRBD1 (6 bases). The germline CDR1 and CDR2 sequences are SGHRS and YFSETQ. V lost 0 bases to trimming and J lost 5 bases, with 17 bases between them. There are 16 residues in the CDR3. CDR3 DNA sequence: TGCGCCAGCAGCTTGGAAACAGGGATTAGTGGGACTGAAGCTTTCTTT. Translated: CASSLETGISGTEAFF.

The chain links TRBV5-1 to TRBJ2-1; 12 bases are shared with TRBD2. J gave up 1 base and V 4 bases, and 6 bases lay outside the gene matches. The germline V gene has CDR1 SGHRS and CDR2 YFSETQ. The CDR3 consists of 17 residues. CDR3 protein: CASSRTGTSGSYNEQFF. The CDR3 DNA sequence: TGCGCCAGCAGCCGGACGGGGACTAGCGGGTCCTACAATGAGCAGTTCTTC.

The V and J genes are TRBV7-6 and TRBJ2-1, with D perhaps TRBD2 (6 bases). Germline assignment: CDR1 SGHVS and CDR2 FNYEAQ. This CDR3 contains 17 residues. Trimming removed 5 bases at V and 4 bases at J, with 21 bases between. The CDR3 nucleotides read TGTGCCAGCAGCCTCGGGCTAGCGCCCTTTGGGTACAATGAGCAGTTCTTC. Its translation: CASSLGLAPFGYNEQFF.

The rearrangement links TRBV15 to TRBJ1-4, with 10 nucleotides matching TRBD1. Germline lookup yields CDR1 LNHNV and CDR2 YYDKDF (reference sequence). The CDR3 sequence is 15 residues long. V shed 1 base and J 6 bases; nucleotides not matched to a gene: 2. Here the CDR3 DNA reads TGTGCCACCAGCAGAGTAGACAGGGGGCATGAAAAACTGTTTTTT. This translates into CATSRVDRGHEKLFF.

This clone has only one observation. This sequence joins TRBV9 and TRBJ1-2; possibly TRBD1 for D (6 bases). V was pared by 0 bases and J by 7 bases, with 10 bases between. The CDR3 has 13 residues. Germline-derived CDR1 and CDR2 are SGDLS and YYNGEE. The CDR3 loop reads CASSVEGVGGYTF. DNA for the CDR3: TGTGCCAGCAGCGTAGAGGGGGTAGGTGGCTACACCTTC.

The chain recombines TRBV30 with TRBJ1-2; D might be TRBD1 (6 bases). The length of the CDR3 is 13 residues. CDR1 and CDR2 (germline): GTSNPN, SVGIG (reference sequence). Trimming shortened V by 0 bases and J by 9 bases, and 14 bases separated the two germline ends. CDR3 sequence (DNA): TGTGCCTGGAGTGTAGCAGGGGTCGTAAGCTACACCTTC. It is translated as CAWSVAGVVSYTF.

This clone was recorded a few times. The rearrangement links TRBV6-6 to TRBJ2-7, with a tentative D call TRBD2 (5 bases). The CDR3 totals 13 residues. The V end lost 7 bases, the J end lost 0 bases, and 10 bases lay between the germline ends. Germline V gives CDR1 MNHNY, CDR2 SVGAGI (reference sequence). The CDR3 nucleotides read TGTGCCAGCACTCTAGGGAGCTCCTACGAGCAGTACTTC. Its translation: CASTLGSSYEQYF.

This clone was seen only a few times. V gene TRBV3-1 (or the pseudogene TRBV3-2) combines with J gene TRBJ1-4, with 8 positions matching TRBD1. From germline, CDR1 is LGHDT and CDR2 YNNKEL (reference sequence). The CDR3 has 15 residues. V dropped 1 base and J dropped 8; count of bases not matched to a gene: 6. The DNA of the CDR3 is TGTGCCAGCAGCCAAGGTTGGACAGGGCTAGAAAAACTGTTTTTT. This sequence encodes CASSQGWTGLEKLFF.

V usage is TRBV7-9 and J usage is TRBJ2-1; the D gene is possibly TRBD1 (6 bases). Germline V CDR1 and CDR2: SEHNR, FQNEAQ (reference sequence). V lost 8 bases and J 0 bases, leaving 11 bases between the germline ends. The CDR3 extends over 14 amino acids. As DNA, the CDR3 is TGTGCCAGCCAAAGGACAGACTCCTACAATGAGCAGTTCTTC. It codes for CASQRTDSYNEQFF.

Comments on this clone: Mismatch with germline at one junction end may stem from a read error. This chain's CDR3 is CAGRNGSGVVANEQFF. The CDR3 bases are TGTGCCGGCAGGAACGGGAGTGGAGTAGTGGCCAATGAGCAGTTCTTC. The chain links TRBV27 to TRBJ2-1, with a tentative D call TRBD2 (6 bases). CDR3 size: 16 residues. CDR1 and CDR2 (germline): MNHEY, SMNVEV (reference sequence).

CDR3 sequence: CASSDRGRGETQYF. In DNA form, the CDR3 reads TGTGCCAGCAGTGACAGGGGGCGAGGAGAGACCCAGTACTTC. This chain joins TRBV6-1 and TRBJ2-5, with TRBD1 matching over 8 bases. V lost 3 bases and J lost 4; bases outside the gene matches: 4. The CDR3 runs to 14 residues. Germline V gene sequence: CDR1 MNHNS, CDR2 SASEGT.

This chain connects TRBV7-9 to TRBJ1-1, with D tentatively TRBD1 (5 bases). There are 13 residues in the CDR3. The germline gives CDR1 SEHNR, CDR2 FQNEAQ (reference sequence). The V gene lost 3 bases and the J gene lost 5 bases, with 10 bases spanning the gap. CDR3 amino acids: CASSFTGTTEAFF. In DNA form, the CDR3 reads TGTGCCAGCAGCTTTACAGGAACGACTGAAGCTTTCTTT.

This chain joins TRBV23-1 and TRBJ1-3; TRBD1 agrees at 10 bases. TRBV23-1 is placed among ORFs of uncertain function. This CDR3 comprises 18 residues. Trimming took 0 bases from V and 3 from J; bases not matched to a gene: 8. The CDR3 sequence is CASSQSSGTGDFGNTIYF. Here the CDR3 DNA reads TGCGCCAGCAGTCAATCAAGCGGGACAGGGGACTTTGGAAACACCATATATTTT.

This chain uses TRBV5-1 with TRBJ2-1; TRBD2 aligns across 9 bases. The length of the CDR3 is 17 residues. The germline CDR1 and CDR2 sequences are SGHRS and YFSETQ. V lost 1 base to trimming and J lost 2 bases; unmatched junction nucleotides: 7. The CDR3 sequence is CASSLSLAGPAYNEQFF. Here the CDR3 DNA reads TGCGCCAGCAGCTTGTCTCTAGCGGGACCTGCCTACAATGAGCAGTTCTTC.

The CDR3 is CASSYETGNGYTF. CDR3 bases: TGTGCCAGCAGTTACGAGACAGGGAACGGCTACACCTTC. This rearrangement joins TRBV6-5 to TRBJ1-2; 7 positions agree with TRBD1. Germline CDR1 and CDR2: MNHEY and SVGAGI. CDR3 length equals 13 residues. V trimming: 2 bases; J trimming: 8 bases; junction bases outside the gene matches: 5.

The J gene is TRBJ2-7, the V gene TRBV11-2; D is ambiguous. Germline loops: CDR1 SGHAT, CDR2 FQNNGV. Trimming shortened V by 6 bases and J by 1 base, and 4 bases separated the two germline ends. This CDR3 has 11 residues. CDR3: CASSYSYEQYF. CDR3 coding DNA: TGTGCCAGCAGTTATTCCTACGAGCAGTACTTC.

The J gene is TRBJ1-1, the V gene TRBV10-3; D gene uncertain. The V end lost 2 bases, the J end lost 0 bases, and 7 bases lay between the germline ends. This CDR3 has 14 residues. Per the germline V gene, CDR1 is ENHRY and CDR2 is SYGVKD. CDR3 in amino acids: CAISEDNMNTEAFF. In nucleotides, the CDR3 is TGTGCCATCAGTGAGGACAACATGAACACTGAAGCTTTCTTT.

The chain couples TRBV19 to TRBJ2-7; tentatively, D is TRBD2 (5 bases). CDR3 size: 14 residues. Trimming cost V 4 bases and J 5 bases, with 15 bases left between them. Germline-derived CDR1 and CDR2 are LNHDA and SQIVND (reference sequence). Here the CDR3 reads CASSNAGVLHEQYF. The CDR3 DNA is TGTGCCAGTAGTAACGCGGGCGTTCTCCACGAGCAGTACTTC.